The rows below give T cell receptor beta chains drawn from one sample of a study of brain T cells in children with intractable seizures. Libraries were prepared by immunoSEQ multiplex PCR; TCRdb keeps only in-frame clonotypes and omits some of them. The table has hundreds of thousands of clones, nearly 95% seen once; the top ten hold 5.5% to 6%. The sequencing used peripheral blood, collected around 5 months after surgery. These receptors came from a boy younger than two with tuberous sclerosis and intractable seizures. CDR3s include the opening cysteine and the closing phenylalanine or tryptophan. The order of the fields is D gene, clone size, CDR3 length, J gene, V gene, CDR3 DNA, CDR3 protein. D genes are given only for firm matches. Only some rows state a clone size, as once, few, many or a class for expanded clones.

TRBD1,once,14,TRBJ1-1,TRBV7-9,TGTGCCAGCACCCTTCCGGGACAGGGCGCTGAAGCTTTCTTT,CASTLPGQGAEAFF
NA,NA,13,TRBJ2-7,TRBV7-9,TGTGCCAGCTCAGCGACTGGGGCCTACGAGCAGTACTTC,CASSATGAYEQYF
TRBD1,NA,15,TRBJ1-5,TRBV12-5,TGTGCTAGTGGCCCCCCCGGACAGGGGGGCCAGCCCCAGCATTTT,CASGPPGQGGQPQHF
NA,NA,15,TRBJ1-5,TRBV13,TGTGCCAGCAGCTTGGGGCCGGGGAGGGATCAGCCCCAGCATTTT,CASSLGPGRDQPQHF
NA,NA,13,TRBJ1-1,TRBV12-3/TRBV12-4,TGTGCCAGCAGTTTACCGGGGAACACTGAAGCTTTCTTT,CASSLPGNTEAFF
TRBD1,NA,17,TRBJ1-2,TRBV4-1,TGCGCCAGCAGCCAAGATGGGTGGGACAGACTTAACTATGGCTACACCTTC,CASSQDGWDRLNYGYTF
TRBD2,NA,15,TRBJ2-1,TRBV11-3,TGTGCCAGCAGCTTAGGTAGCGGGAGGGTCAATGAGCAGTTCTTC,CASSLGSGRVNEQFF
TRBD1,NA,15,TRBJ2-6,TRBV29-1,TGCAGCGTTGGGACAGGGGGCTCTGGGGCCAACGTCCTGACTTTC,CSVGTGGSGANVLTF
NA,few,14,TRBJ1-1,TRBV6-1,TGTGCCAGCAGTGAATTAAGAGGGGAGACTGAAGCTTTCTTT,CASSELRGETEAFF
NA,NA,14,TRBJ1-2,TRBV11-2,TGTGCCAGCACCAAAAATCCCGGCAACTATGGCTACACCTTC,CASTKNPGNYGYTF
TRBD1,NA,13,TRBJ1-4,TRBV6-5,TGTGCCAGCAGCTCCCAAGGGACAGGGGGTATGTTTTTT,CASSSQGTGGMFF
NA,NA,13,TRBJ2-7,TRBV3-1/TRBV3-2,TGTGCCAGCAGCCAACAAGATACCTACGAGCAGTACTTC,CASSQQDTYEQYF
TRBD2,NA,15,TRBJ2-3,TRBV27,TGTGCCAGCAGTTGGGGGACTACCGGAACAGATACGCAGTATTTT,CASSWGTTGTDTQYF
NA,NA,19,TRBJ2-6,TRBV4-2,TGTGCCAGCAGCCAACCCTGGGACCCCAGATCCTCTGGGGCCAACGTCCTGACTTTC,CASSQPWDPRSSGANVLTF
NA,NA,16,TRBJ2-2,TRBV15,TGTGCCACCACCTCCTGGTCCGGGGGATTCCCCGGGGAGCTGTTTTTT,CATTSWSGGFPGELFF
NA,NA,12,TRBJ2-7,TRBV2,TGTGCCAGCAGTGACCCCAGGTACGAGCAGTACTTC,CASSDPRYEQYF
NA,NA,15,TRBJ2-3,TRBV19,TGTGCCAGTAGTACCGAGACAGACCGCACAGATACGCAGTATTTT,CASSTETDRTDTQYF
TRBD1,once,14,TRBJ2-1,TRBV28,TGTGCCAGCAGTCCAGGGGGCGGCTACAATGAGCAGTTCTTC,CASSPGGGYNEQFF
TRBD2,once,19,TRBJ2-7,TRBV6-4,TGTGCCAGCAGTGACTCCAGCGGGACTAGCGGGAGGCCCTCCTACGAGCAGTACTTC,CASSDSSGTSGRPSYEQYF
TRBD2,NA,16,TRBJ2-3,TRBV5-6,TGTGCCAGCAGCTTAATAGCGGGGGCCAGCACAGATACGCAGTATTTT,CASSLIAGASTDTQYF
NA,NA,18,TRBJ1-1,TRBV29-1,TGCAGCGTCGCCCTGGGATTTAGACAGGAAGGGGAGGGCACTGAAGCTTTCTTT,CSVALGFRQEGEGTEAFF
NA,NA,15,TRBJ1-2,TRBV18,TGTGCCAGCTCACCCGCCACAGGGAACGACTATGGCTACACCTTC,CASSPATGNDYGYTF
NA,NA,12,TRBJ2-7,TRBV5-6,TGTGCCAGCAGTTTTGTGGCAGGCGAGCAGTACTTC,CASSFVAGEQYF
NA,NA,14,TRBJ2-3,TRBV9,TGTGCCAGCAGTCGGGGGCCCAACACAGATACGCAGTATTTT,CASSRGPNTDTQYF
NA,once,11,TRBJ1-1,TRBV7-8,TGTGCCAGCAGCCAGGGCCTTGAAGCTTTCTTT,CASSQGLEAFF
NA,NA,14,TRBJ2-1,TRBV6-6,TGTGCCAGCAGTTACCCCTCATACTACAATGAGCAGTTCTTC,CASSYPSYYNEQFF
TRBD2,NA,15,TRBJ2-2,TRBV9,TGTGCCAGCAGCGTCGGACTAGCGAACACCGGGGAGCTGTTTTTT,CASSVGLANTGELFF
TRBD2,NA,16,TRBJ2-2,TRBV6-5,TGTGCCAGCAGTTATTTGGCGGGGGCGAACACCGGGGAGCTGTTTTTT,CASSYLAGANTGELFF
NA,NA,17,TRBJ2-4,TRBV4-2,TGTGCCAGCAGCCAAGACCCCAGAACGATAGCCAAAAACATTCAGTACTTC,CASSQDPRTIAKNIQYF
NA,NA,11,TRBJ1-1,TRBV4-2,TGTGCCAGCAGCCAAGGTTCTGAAGCTTTCTTT,CASSQGSEAFF
NA,NA,13,TRBJ1-5,TRBV4-1,TGCGCCAGCAGCAGACAGGCCCTTCAGCCCCAGCATTTT,CASSRQALQPQHF
TRBD2,NA,12,TRBJ2-1,TRBV7-9,TGTGCCAGCAGAGGACTAGAGGATGAGCAGTTCTTC,CASRGLEDEQFF
NA,NA,12,TRBJ2-3,TRBV24-1,TGTGCCACCAGTGACAGCACAGATACGCAGTATTTT,CATSDSTDTQYF
NA,NA,13,TRBJ1-2,TRBV18,TGTGCCAGCTCTCCCAGCGGGGAATATGGCTACACCTTC,CASSPSGEYGYTF
NA,NA,13,TRBJ2-3,TRBV30,TGTGCCTGGACCCTAAGGGGCACAGATACGCAGTATTTT,CAWTLRGTDTQYF
NA,NA,13,TRBJ2-7,TRBV30,TGTGCCTTGGTGCTTTCGGTTGCGGGGGAGCAGTACTTC,CALVLSVAGEQYF
NA,NA,17,TRBJ2-3,TRBV18,TGTGCCAGCTCACCACTTCCCCCAGGCCCGGGACCAGATACGCAGTATTTT,CASSPLPPGPGPDTQYF
NA,NA,16,TRBJ2-5,TRBV11-2,TGTGCCAGCAGCTCCTACTGGCCAAGACAACAAGAGACCCAGTACTTC,CASSSYWPRQQETQYF
NA,NA,16,TRBJ2-7,TRBV2,TGTGCCAGCAGTGCGAGGGGTACAGGGAGGCCCTACGAGCAGTACTTC,CASSARGTGRPYEQYF
TRBD2,NA,16,TRBJ2-5,TRBV7-2,TGTGCCAGCAGCTTAGAGTTGCGGGGGGGCTGGGAGACCCAGTACTTC,CASSLELRGGWETQYF
NA,NA,16,TRBJ2-6,TRBV29-1,TGCAGCGTTGAAGGCAAGCAAAGCTCTGGGGCCAACGTCCTGACTTTC,CSVEGKQSSGANVLTF
NA,NA,14,TRBJ1-4,TRBV9,TGTGCCAGCAGCGCCGACAGCCGAAATGAAAAACTGTTTTTT,CASSADSRNEKLFF
NA,NA,13,TRBJ1-5,TRBV15,TGTGCCACCAGCAGAGAGGGGAAACAGCCCCAGCATTTT,CATSREGKQPQHF
NA,NA,15,TRBJ1-3,TRBV7-3,TGTGCCAGCAGCTTAAGAGTGGACTCTGGAAACACCATATATTTT,CASSLRVDSGNTIYF
TRBD2,NA,17,TRBJ2-4,TRBV4-1,TGCGCCAGCAGCCACCAAGGGCGGGGGGGAGATGAAAACATTCAGTACTTC,CASSHQGRGGDENIQYF
NA,NA,13,TRBJ2-7,TRBV3-1/TRBV3-2,TGTGCCAGCAGCCAAGCCCTATACTACGAGCAGTACTTC,CASSQALYYEQYF
NA,NA,15,TRBJ2-3,TRBV11-3,TGTGCCAGCAGCTTACGACAGGCGGCCTCAGATACGCAGTATTTT,CASSLRQAASDTQYF
NA,NA,14,TRBJ2-7,TRBV3-1/TRBV3-2,TGTGCCAGCAGCCAAGCTTTTGCCTACGGCGAGCAGTACTTC,CASSQAFAYGEQYF
TRBD1,NA,15,TRBJ1-2,TRBV11-3,TGTGCCAGCAGCCGTTCAGGGGGCGCTTACTATGGCTACACCTTC,CASSRSGGAYYGYTF
TRBD1,NA,18,TRBJ2-3,TRBV24-1,TGTGCCACCAGTGAGCCACACCCCGGGACAGGAGGGACAGATACGCAGTATTTT,CATSEPHPGTGGTDTQYF
NA,NA,12,TRBJ1-3,TRBV29-1,TGCAGCGTCACACATTCTGGAAACACCATATATTTT,CSVTHSGNTIYF